This record looks at one TCR beta chain sequence and its context. The sample belongs to a study of blood T cell repertoires in COVID-19. Looking at the study overall: T cells, B-cell-depleted T cells, or PBMCs provided the cDNA or gDNA that served as material.

Original processing notes: Researchers report that nucleated cell counts were estimated from reference gene primer amplification. The assay was immunoSEQ multiplex PCR, and TCRdb's table has in-frame clones only and misses some. V and J calls and clone size are as listed in that table; D and trimming were resolved from the DNA. The table has about 16,000 clones, around 88% seen once. The CDR3 totals 15 residues. V was clipped by 2 bases and J by 6 bases, with 13 bases between them. Germline lookup yields CDR1 SGHAT and CDR2 FQNNGV. The sequencing input was peripheral blood. The clonotype comes from a human donor in a cohort sampled during active COVID-19. The rearrangement uses TRBV11-2 and TRBJ2-2; D is possibly TRBD2 (6 bases). CDR3 bases: TGTGCCAGCAGCTTACGCGGGGAGGCTTCCGGGGAGCTGTTTTTT. Its protein is CASSLRGEASGELFF.